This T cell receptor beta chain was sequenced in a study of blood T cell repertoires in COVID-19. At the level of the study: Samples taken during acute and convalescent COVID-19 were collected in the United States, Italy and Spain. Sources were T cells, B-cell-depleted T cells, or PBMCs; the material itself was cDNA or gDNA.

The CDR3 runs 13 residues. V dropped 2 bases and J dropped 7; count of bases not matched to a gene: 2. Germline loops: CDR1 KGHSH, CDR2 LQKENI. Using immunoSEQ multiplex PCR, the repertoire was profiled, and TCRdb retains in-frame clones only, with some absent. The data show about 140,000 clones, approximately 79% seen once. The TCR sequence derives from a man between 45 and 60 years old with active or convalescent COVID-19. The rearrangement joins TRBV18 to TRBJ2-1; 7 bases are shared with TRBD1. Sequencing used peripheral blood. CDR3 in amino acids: CASSPWGQNEQFF. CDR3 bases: TGTGCCAGCTCACCATGGGGACAGAATGAGCAGTTCTTC.